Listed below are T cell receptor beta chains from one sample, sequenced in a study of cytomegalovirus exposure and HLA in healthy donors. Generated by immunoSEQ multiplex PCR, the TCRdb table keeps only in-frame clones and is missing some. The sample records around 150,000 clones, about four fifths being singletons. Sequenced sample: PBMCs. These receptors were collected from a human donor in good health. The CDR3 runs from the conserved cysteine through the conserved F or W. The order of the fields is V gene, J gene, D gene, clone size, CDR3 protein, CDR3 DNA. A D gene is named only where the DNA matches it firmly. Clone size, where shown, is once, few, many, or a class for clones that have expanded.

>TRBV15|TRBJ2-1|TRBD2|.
CATSRSSGPYNEQFF
TGTGCCACCAGCAGATCTAGCGGCCCCTACAATGAGCAGTTCTTC
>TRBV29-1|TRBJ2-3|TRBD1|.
CSAARGQSTDTQYF
TGCAGCGCCGCTCGGGGACAGAGCACAGATACGCAGTATTTT
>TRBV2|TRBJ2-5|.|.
CASGGRLGETQYF
TGTGCCAGCGGAGGACGTCTGGGAGAGACCCAGTACTTC
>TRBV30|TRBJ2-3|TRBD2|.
CAWRENLLWRGADTQYF
TGTGCCTGGAGGGAAAATTTACTATGGCGGGGGGCAGATACGCAGTATTTT
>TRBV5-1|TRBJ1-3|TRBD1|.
CASSWGTAGNTIYF
TGCGCCAGCAGCTGGGGGACAGCCGGAAACACCATATATTTT
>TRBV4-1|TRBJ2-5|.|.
CASSQVGLKQETQYF
TGCGCCAGCAGCCAAGTGGGCCTCAAACAAGAGACCCAGTACTTC
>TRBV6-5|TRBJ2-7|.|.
CASSSTPGHPYEQYF
TGTGCCAGCAGTTCTACCCCAGGGCATCCCTACGAGCAGTACTTC
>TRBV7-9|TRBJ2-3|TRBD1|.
CASSESQGATDTQYF
TGTGCCAGCAGCGAATCCCAGGGGGCCACAGATACGCAGTATTTT
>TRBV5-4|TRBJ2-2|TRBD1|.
CASSRDRVGTGELFF
TGTGCCAGCAGTCGGGACAGGGTTGGAACCGGGGAGCTGTTTTTT
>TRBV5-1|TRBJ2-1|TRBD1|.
CASTRSGQGYNEQFF
TGCGCCAGCACCCGTTCTGGACAGGGGTACAATGAGCAGTTCTTC
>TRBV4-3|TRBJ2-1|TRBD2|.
CASSQDTSGGTYNEQFF
TGCGCCAGCAGCCAAGATACCAGCGGGGGAACCTACAATGAGCAGTTCTTC
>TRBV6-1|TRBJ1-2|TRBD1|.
CASTETGPRSYGYTF
TGTGCCAGCACCGAGACAGGGCCTAGATCGTATGGCTACACCTTC
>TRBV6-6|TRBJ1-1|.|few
CASSLTANTEAFF
TGTGCCAGCAGCCTCACAGCGAACACTGAAGCTTTCTTT
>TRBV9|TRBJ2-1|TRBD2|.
CASSESGSSYNEQFF
TGTGCCAGCAGCGAGAGCGGGAGCTCCTACAATGAGCAGTTCTTC
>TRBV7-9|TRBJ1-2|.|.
CSSSLVGGFAGYTF
TGTTCCAGCAGCTTAGTCGGGGGTTTCGCTGGCTACACCTTC
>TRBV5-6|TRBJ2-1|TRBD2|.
CASSLGGLAGGPEQFF
TGTGCCAGCAGCTTGGGGGGACTAGCGGGAGGGCCTGAGCAGTTCTTC
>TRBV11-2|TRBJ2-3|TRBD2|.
CASSLRLAGTSDTQYF
TGTGCCAGCAGTCTCCGACTAGCGGGAACTTCAGATACGCAGTATTTT
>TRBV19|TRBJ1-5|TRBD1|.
CASSPDRGHKQPQHF
TGTGCCAGTAGTCCGGACAGGGGGCATAAGCAGCCCCAGCATTTT
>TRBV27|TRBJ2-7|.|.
CASSSSSYEQYF
TGTGCCAGCAGTTCCAGCTCCTACGAGCAGTACTTC
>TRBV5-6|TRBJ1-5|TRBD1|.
CASSSLRTGGNQPQHF
TGTGCCAGCAGCTCACTCAGGACAGGGGGCAATCAGCCCCAGCATTTT
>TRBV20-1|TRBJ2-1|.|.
CSARQYNEQFF
TGCAGTGCTAGACAGTACAATGAGCAGTTCTTC
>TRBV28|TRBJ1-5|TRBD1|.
CASSPDRVEDQPQHF
TGTGCCAGCAGTCCGGACAGGGTCGAAGATCAGCCCCAGCATTTT
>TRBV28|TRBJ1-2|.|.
CASSSGQIYGYTF
TGTGCCAGCAGCTCCGGACAGATCTATGGCTACACCTTC
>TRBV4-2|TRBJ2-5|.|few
CASSQVADREQYF
TGTGCCAGCAGCCAAGTCGCAGATCGGGAGCAGTACTTC
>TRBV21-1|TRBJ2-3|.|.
CASSKEGTEDSTDTQYF
TGTGCCAGCAGCAAAGAGGGGACAGAGGATAGCACAGATACGCAGTATTTT
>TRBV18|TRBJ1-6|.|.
CASSLLSTGSLGNSPLHF
TGTGCCAGCTCACTACTATCGACAGGCTCCCTGGGGAATTCACCCCTCCACTTT
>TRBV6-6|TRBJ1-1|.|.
CASSYPATENTEAFF
TGTGCCAGCAGTTACCCAGCGACAGAGAACACTGAAGCTTTCTTT
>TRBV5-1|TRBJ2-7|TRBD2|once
CASSLGSGGSLDEQYF
TGCGCCAGCAGCTTGGGAAGCGGGGGGTCCCTTGACGAGCAGTACTTC
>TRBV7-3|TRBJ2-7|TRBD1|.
CASSSQTGGYEQYF
TGTGCCAGCAGCTCCCAGACAGGGGGCTACGAGCAGTACTTC
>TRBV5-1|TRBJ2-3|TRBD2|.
CASSLELAGADTQYF
TGCGCCAGCAGCTTGGAACTAGCGGGAGCAGATACGCAGTATTTT
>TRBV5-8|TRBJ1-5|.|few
CASSLVGGHQPQHF
TGTGCCAGCAGCTTGGTCGGTGGGCATCAGCCCCAGCATTTT